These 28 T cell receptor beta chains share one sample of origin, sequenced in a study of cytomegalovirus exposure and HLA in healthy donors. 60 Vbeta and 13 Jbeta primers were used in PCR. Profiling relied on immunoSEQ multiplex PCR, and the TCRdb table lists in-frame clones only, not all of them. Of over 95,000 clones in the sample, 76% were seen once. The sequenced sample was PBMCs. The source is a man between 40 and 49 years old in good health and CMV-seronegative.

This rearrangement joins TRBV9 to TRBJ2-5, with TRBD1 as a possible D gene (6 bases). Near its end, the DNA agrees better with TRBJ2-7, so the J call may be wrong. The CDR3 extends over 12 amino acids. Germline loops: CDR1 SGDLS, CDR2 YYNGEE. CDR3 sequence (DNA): TGTGCCAGCAGCCAAGGGGGTTACGAGCAGTACTTC. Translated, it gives CASSQGGYEQYF.

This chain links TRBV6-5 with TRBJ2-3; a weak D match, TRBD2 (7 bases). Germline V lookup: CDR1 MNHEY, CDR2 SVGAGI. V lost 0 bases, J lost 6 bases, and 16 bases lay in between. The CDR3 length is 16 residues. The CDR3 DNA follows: TGTGCCAGCAGTTACTCGGGAGGGGGGGGGATGGATACGCAGTATTTT. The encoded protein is CASSYSGGGGMDTQYF.

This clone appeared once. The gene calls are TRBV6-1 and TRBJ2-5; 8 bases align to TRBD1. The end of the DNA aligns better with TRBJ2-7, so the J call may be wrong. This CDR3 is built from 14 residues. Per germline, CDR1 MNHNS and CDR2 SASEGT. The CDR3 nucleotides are TGTGCCAGCAGACTGGACAGGGCGACCTACGAGCAGTACTTC. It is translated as CASRLDRATYEQYF.

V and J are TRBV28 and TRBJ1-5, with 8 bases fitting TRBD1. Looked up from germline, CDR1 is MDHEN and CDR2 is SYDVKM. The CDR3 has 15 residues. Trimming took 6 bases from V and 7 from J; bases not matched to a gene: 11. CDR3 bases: TGTGCCAGCAGGCCCGGGACAGGAGGAGGGCAGCCCCAGCATTTT. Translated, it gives CASRPGTGGGQPQHF.

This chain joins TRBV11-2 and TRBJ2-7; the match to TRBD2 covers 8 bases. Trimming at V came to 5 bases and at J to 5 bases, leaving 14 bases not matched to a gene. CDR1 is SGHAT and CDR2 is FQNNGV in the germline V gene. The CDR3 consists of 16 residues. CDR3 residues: CASSKNLAGFTDEQYF. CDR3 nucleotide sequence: TGTGCCAGCAGCAAGAATCTAGCGGGTTTTACTGACGAGCAGTACTTC.

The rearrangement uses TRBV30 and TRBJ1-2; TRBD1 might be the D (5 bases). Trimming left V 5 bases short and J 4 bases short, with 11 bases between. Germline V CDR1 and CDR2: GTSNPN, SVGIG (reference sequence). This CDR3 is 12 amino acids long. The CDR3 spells CAWGGSSYGYTF. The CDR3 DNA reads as TGTGCCTGGGGGGGGTCGTCCTATGGCTACACCTTC.

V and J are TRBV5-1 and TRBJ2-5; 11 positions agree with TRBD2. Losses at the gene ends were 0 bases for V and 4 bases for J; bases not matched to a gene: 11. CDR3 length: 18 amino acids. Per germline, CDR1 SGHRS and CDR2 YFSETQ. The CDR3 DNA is TGCGCCAGCAGCTTGGCGGGAACTCATAGCGGGAGGGGAGAGACCCAGTACTTC. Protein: CASSLAGTHSGRGETQYF.

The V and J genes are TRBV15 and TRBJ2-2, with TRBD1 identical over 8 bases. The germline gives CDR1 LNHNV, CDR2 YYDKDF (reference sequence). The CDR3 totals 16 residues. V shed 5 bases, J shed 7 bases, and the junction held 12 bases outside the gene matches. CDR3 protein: CATSPRQGILGGELFF. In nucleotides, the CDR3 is TGTGCCACCAGCCCGAGACAGGGGATTTTGGGCGGGGAGCTGTTTTTT.

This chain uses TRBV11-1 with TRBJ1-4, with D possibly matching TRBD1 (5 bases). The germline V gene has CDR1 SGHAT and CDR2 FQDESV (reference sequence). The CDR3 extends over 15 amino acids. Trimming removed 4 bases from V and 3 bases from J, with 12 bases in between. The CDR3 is CASSYGGLSNEKLFF. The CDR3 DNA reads TGTGCCAGCAGCTACGGGGGACTCTCTAATGAAAAACTGTTTTTT. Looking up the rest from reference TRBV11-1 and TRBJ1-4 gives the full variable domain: EAEVAQSPRYKITEKSQAVAFWCDPISGHATLYWYRQILGQGPELLVQFQDESVVDDSQLPKDRFSAERLKGVDSTLKIQPAELGDSAMYLCASSYGGLSNEKLFFGSGTQLSVL.

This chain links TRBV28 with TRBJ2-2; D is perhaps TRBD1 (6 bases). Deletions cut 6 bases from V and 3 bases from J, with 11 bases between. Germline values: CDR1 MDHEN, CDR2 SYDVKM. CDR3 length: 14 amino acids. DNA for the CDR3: TGTGCCAGCAGCTACCCAGGGGACACCGGGGAGCTGTTTTTT. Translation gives CASSYPGDTGELFF.

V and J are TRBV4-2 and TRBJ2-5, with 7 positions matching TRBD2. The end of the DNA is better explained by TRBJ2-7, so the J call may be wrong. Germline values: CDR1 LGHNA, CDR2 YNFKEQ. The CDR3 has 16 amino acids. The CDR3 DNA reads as TGTGCCAGCAGCCAGCAACTAGCGCAAAGCTCCTACGAGCAGTACTTC. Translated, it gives CASSQQLAQSSYEQYF.

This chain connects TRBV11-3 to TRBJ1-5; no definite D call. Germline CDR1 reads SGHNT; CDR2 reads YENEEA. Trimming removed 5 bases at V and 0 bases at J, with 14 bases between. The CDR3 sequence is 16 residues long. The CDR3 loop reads CASSPDGIDSNQPQHF. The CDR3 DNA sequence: TGTGCCAGCAGCCCAGACGGGATAGATAGCAATCAGCCCCAGCATTTT. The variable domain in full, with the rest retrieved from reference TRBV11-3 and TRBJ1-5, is EAGVVQSPRYKIIEKKQPVAFWCNPISGHNTLYWYLQNLGQGPELLIRYENEEAVDDSQLPKDRFSAERLKGVDSTLKIQPAELGDSAVYLCASSPDGIDSNQPQHFGDGTRLSIL.

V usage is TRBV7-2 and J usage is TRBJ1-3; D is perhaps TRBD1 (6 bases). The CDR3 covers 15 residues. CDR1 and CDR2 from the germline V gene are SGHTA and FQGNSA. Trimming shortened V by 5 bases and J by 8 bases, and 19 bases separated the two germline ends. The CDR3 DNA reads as TGTGCCAGCAGCCCACAGGGAACTCTGGAGGACACCATATATTTT. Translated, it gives CASSPQGTLEDTIYF. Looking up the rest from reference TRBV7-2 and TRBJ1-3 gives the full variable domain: GAGVSQSPSNKVTEKGKDVELRCDPISGHTALYWYRQSLGQGLEFLIYFQGNSAPDKSGLPSDRFSAERTGGSVSTLTIQRTQQEDSAVYLCASSPQGTLEDTIYFGEGSWLTVV.

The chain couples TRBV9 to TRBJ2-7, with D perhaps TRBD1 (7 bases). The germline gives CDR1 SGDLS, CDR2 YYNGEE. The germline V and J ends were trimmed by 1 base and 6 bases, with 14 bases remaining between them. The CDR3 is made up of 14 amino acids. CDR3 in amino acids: CASSVQRQGGEQYF. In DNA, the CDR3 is TGTGCCAGCAGCGTACAGAGACAGGGAGGCGAGCAGTACTTC.

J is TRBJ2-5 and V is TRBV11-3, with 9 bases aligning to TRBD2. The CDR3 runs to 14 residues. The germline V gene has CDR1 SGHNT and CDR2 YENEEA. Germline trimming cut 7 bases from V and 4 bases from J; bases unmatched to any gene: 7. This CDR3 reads CASTPALAGETQYF. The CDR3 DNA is TGTGCCAGCACCCCCGCACTAGCGGGAGAGACCCAGTACTTC.

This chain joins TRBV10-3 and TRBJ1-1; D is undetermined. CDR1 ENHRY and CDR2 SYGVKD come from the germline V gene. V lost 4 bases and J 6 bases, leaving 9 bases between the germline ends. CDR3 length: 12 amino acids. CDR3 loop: CAISGEGAEAFF. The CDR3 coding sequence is TGTGCCATCAGTGGGGAGGGCGCTGAAGCTTTCTTT.

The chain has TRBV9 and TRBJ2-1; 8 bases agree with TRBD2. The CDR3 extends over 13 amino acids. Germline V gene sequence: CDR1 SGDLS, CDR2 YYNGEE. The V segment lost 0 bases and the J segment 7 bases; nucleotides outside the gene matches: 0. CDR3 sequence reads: CASSVAGGNEQFF. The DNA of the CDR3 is TGTGCCAGCAGCGTAGCGGGGGGGAATGAGCAGTTCTTC.

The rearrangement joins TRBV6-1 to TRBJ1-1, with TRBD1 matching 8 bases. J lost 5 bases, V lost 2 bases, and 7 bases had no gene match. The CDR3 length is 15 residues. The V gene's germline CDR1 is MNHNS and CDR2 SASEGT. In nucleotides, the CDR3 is TGTGCCAGCAGTGAAAGACAGGGGCGGGTTACTGAAGCTTTCTTT. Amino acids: CASSERQGRVTEAFF.

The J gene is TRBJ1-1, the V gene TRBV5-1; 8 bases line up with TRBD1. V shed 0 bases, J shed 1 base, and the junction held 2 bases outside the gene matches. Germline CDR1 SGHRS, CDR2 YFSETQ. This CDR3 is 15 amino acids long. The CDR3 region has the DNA TGCGCCAGCAGCTTGGGCAGGGGGCCGAACACTGAAGCTTTCTTT. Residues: CASSLGRGPNTEAFF.

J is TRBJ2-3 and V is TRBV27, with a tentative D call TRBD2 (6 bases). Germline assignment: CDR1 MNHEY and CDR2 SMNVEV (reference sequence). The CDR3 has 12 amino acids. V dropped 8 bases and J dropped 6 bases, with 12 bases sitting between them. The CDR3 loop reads CASRGMADTQYF. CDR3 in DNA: TGTGCCAGCCGGGGGATGGCTGATACGCAGTATTTT.

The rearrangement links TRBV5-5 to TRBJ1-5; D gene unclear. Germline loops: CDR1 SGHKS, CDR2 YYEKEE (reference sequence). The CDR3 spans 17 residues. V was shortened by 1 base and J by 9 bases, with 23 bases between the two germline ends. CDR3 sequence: CASSLRVRSERVAPQHF. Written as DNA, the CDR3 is TGTGCCAGCAGCTTGAGGGTCCGCTCCGAGAGGGTCGCGCCCCAGCATTTT.

This CDR3 reads CASSPVYRSTEAFF. The DNA of the CDR3 is TGTGCCAGCTCACCCGTCTATAGGAGCACTGAAGCTTTCTTT. The chain carries TRBV18 and TRBJ1-1; D is undetermined. CDR1 is KGHSH, CDR2 LQKENI, per germline. The length of the CDR3 is 14 residues. Deletions cut 3 bases from V and 4 bases from J, with 12 bases between.

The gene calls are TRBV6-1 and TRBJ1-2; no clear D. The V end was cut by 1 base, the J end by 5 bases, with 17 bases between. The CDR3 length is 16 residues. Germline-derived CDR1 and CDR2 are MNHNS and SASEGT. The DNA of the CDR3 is TGTGCCAGCAGTGAAGATCGAGGCTGGCGGAGTTATGGCTACACCTTC. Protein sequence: CASSEDRGWRSYGYTF.

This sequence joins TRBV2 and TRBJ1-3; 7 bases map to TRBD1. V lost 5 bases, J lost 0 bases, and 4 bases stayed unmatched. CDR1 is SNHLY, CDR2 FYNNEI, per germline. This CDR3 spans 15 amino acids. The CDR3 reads CASSLGQASGNTIYF. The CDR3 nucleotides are TGTGCCAGCAGTCTTGGACAGGCCTCTGGAAACACCATATATTTT.

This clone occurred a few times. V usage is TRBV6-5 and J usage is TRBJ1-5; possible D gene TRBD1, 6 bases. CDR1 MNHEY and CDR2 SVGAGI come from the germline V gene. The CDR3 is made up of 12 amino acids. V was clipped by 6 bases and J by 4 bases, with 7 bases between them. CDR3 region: CASRQGNQPQHF. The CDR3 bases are TGTGCCAGCAGGCAGGGGAATCAGCCCCAGCATTTT.

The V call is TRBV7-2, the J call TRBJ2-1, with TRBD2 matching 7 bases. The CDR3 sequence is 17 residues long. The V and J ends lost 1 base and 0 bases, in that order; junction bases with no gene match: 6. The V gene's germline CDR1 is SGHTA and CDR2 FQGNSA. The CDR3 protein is CASSLVVSGSSYNEQFF. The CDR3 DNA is TGTGCCAGCAGCTTAGTGGTTAGCGGGTCCTCCTACAATGAGCAGTTCTTC.

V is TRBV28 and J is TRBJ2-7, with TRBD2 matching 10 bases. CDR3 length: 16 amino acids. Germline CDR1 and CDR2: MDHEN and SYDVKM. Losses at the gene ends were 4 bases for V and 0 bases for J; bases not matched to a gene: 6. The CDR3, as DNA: TGTGCCAGCAGTTCACGGGGACTAGCGAGCTCCTACGAGCAGTACTTC. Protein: CASSSRGLASSYEQYF.

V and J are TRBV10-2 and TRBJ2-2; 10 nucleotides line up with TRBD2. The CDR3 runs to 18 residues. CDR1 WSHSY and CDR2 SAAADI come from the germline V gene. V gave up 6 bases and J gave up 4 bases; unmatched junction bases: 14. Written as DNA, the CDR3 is TGCGCCAGCAGGGGGAGTCTAGCGGGAGAGACGGGCACCGGGGAGCTGTTTTTT. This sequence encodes CASRGSLAGETGTGELFF.